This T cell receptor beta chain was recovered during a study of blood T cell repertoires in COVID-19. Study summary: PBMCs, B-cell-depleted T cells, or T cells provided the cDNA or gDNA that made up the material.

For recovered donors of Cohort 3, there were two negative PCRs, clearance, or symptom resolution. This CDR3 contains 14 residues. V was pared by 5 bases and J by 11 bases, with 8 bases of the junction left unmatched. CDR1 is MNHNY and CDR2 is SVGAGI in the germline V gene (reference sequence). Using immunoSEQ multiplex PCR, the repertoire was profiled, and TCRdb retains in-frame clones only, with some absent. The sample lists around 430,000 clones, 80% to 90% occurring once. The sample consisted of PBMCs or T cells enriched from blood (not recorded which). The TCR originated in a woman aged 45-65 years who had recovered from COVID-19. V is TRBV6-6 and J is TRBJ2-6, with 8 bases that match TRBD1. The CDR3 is CASSTGTGNYVLTF. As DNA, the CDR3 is TGTGCCAGCAGTACCGGGACAGGCAACTACGTCCTGACTTTC.